This T cell receptor (beta chain) was found in a study of shared clonotypes between healthy human individuals. Turning to the study itself: CD4 naive cells filled three plates per donor, CD4 memory three, CD8 naive two and CD8 memory one. Overall study findings and caveats: Clonotypes that were shared across four donors made up approximately 5% of naive CD4 clonotypes.

This clone was seen a single time. The antigen remains unidentified. CDR1 is SGDLS and CDR2 is YYNGEE in the germline V gene. This CDR3 has 15 amino acids. V was cut by 3 bases and J by 5 bases, with 14 bases left in between. Only in-frame clones appear in the TCRdb table, and some are missing; sequencing was by immunoSEQ multiplex PCR. The repertoire includes 1.6 million or so clones, approximately 96% of them detected once, and roughly 1.1% sits in the top ten. HIV-negative, healthy adults without recent acute infections or vaccinations were the donors. Both subsets, CD45RA+ naive and CD45RA-negative memory, were split from the CD4+ cells.

The receptor comes from a young man in good health. Sequencing was carried out using naive CD4+ T cells sorted from blood. Indicated subset: CD45RA+ positively selected. The chain is built from TRBV9 and TRBJ2-2, with D possibly being TRBD1 or TRBD2 (6 bases each). CDR3 bases: TGTGCCAGCAGCGCCTGGGGGGCCGGAACCGGGGAGCTGTTTTTT. As protein: CASSAWGAGTGELFF.